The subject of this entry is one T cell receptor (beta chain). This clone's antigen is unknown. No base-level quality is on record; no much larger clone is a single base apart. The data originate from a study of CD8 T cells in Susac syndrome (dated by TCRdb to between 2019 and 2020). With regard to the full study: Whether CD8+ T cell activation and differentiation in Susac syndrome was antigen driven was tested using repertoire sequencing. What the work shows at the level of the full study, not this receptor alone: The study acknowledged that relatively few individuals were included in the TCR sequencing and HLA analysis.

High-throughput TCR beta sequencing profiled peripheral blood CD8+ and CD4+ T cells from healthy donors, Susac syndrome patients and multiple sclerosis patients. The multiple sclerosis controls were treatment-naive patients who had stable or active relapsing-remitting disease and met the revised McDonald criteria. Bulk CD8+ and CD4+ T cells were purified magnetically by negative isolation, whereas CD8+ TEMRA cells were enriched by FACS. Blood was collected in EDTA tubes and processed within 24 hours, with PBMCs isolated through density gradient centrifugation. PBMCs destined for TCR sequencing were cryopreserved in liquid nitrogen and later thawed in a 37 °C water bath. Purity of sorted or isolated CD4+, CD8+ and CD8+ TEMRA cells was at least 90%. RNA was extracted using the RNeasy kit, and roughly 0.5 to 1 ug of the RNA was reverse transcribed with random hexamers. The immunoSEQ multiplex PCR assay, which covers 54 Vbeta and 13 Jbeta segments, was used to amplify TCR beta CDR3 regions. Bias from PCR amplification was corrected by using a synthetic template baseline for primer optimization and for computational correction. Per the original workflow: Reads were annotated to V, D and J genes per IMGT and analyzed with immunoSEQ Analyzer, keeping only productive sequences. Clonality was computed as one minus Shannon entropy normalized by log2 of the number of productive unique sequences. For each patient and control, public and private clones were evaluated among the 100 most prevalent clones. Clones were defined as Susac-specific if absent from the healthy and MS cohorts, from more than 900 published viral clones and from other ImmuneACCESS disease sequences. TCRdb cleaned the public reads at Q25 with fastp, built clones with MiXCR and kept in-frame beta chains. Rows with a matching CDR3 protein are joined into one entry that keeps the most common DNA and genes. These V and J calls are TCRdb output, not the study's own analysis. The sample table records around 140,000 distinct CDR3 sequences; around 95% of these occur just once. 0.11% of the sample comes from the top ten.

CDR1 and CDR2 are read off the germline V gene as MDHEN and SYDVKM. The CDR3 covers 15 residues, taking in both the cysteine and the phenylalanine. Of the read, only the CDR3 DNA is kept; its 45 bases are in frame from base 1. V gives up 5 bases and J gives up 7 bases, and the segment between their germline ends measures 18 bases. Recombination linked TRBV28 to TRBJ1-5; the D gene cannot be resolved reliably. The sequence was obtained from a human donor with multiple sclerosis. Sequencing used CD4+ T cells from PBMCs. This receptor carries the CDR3 CASSPHTEEGQPQHF. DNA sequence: TGTGCCAGCAGTCCGCACACAGAGGAAGGACAGCCCCAGCATTTT.